This T cell receptor (beta chain) emerged from a study of blood T cell repertoires in COVID-19. On the study more broadly: Sample material is recorded as cDNA or gDNA derived from T cells, B-cell-depleted T cells, or PBMCs.

The table came from immunoSEQ multiplex PCR; TCRdb's copy has only in-frame clones and leaves some out. The table records approximately 220,000 clones, 84% of them present only once. The CDR3 runs to 13 residues. The V gene lost 3 bases and the J gene lost 3 bases, with 8 bases spanning the gap. CDR1 and CDR2 from the germline V gene are SGHTA and FQGNSA. The J gene is TRBJ1-1, the V gene TRBV7-2; D perhaps matches TRBD1 (6 bases). This clonotype was sampled from an older woman who had recovered from COVID-19. The source material was peripheral blood. The CDR3 sequence: CASSFRQDTEAFF. As DNA, the CDR3 is TGTGCCAGCAGCTTTCGACAGGACACTGAAGCTTTCTTT.